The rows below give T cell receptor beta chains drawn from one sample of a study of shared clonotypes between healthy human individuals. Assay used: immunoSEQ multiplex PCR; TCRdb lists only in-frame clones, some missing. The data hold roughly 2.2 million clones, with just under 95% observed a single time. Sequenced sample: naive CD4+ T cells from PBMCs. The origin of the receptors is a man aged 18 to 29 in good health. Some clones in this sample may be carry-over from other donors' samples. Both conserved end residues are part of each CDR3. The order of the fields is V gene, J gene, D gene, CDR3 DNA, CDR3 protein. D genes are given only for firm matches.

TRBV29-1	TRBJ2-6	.	TGCAGCGCTAGAAGAGGGAGCAGGGAGGTAAGTGGGGCCAACGTCCTGACTTTC	CSARRGSREVSGANVLTF
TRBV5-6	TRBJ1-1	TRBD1	TGTGCCAGCAGCATACAGGGGGCGCAGGAAGCTTTCTTT	CASSIQGAQEAFF
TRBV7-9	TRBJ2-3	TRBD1	TGTGCCAGCAGCTCCTCCGGGACAGGGGGCCTAGATACGCAGTATTTT	CASSSSGTGGLDTQYF
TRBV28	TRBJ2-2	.	TGTGCCAGCAGTTTGGCCGGGGAGCTGTTTTTT	CASSLAGELFF
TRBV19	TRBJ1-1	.	TGTGCCAGTACCCCAGCTAGGCAGGGCACTGAAGCTTTCTTT	CASTPARQGTEAFF
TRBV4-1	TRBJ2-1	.	TGCGCCAGCAGCCAGACGGACGGGTACAATGAGCAGTTCTTC	CASSQTDGYNEQFF
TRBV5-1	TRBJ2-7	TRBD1	TGCGCCAGCAGCTTGGGCTCCGACAGGGAATACGAGCAGTACTTC	CASSLGSDREYEQYF
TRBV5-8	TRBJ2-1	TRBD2	TGTGCCAGCAGCCTGCGGACTAGCGGGAGGGCGTACAATGAGCAGTTCTTC	CASSLRTSGRAYNEQFF
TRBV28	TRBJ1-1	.	TGTGCCAGCAGTCTCTCGGCTCCCACTGAAGCTTTCTTT	CASSLSAPTEAFF
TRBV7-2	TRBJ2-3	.	TGTGCCAGCAGCTCTCGCTTGTCTAGCACAGATACGCAGTATTTT	CASSSRLSSTDTQYF
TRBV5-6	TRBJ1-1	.	TGTGCCAGCAGCTTGCGGGTCGGGAGCACTGAAGCTTTCTTT	CASSLRVGSTEAFF
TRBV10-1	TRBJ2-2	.	TGCGCCAGCAGTTCTAACAGGATCGCCGGGGAGCTGTTTTTT	CASSSNRIAGELFF
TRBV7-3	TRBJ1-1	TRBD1	TGTGCCAGCAGCTTAGGAGGGACAGGGGCGCAAGCTTTCTTT	CASSLGGTGAQAFF
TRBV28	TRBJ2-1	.	TGTGCCAGCGAGACCCAGGAGGGTGAGCAGTTCTTC	CASETQEGEQFF
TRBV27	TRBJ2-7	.	TGTGCCAGCAGTTTAAGCGGGCACTCCTACGAGCAGTACTTC	CASSLSGHSYEQYF
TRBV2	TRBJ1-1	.	TGTGCCAGCAGTGAAGGGTCGCGAGCTTTCTTT	CASSEGSRAFF
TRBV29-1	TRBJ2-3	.	TGCAGCGTGAGGGCAGATACGCAGTATTTT	CSVRADTQYF